A selection of T cell receptor beta chains follows, all from one sample in a study of early T cells in non-severe SARS-CoV-2 infection. TCRdb passed the 5' RACE reads through MiXCR, listing each CDR3 protein once. The sample includes 80,000 or so distinct CDR3 sequences, 15% to 19% of them seen just once. Sequencing input: whole blood. These receptors were taken from an adult who was a healthcare worker with PCR-confirmed SARS-CoV-2 infection or an uninfected control (not recorded which). CDR3s include the opening cysteine and the closing phenylalanine or tryptophan.

j_call | v_call | cdr3_aa
TRBJ2-3 | TRBV3-1 | CASSQRTWADTQYF
TRBJ2-1 | TRBV19 | CASSGSSGNYNEQFF
TRBJ1-4 | TRBV7-2 | CASSLAGGQNEKLFF
TRBJ2-2 | TRBV10-1 | CASSESVNGRNTGELFF
TRBJ1-4 | TRBV9 | CASSVGAGSDEKLFF
TRBJ2-3 | TRBV30 | CAWRTSGTDTQYF
TRBJ2-1 | TRBV29-1 | CSVGGTSGPPYNEQFF
TRBJ2-5 | TRBV24-1 | CATSDSGQFQETQYF
TRBJ2-1 | TRBV4-2 | CASSQDLGGQFASRYNEQFF
TRBJ2-5 | TRBV3-1 | CASNQPGSRETQYF
TRBJ1-1 | TRBV5-4 | CASPWVRGEAFF
TRBJ2-3 | TRBV18 | CASSPYRETDTQYF
TRBJ1-6 | TRBV10-3 | CAISVNPYSSPLHF
TRBJ1-1 | TRBV28 | CASSPRFAEAFF
TRBJ2-3 | TRBV7-9 | CASSSSSRSTDTQYF
TRBJ1-4 | TRBV14 | CASSQDLGQPGEKLFF
TRBJ2-2 | TRBV6-1 | CATSLTGNTGELFF
TRBJ2-7 | TRBV20-1 | CSATPGRAPYEQYF
TRBJ1-1 | TRBV2 | CASSETTGNTEAFF
TRBJ2-7 | TRBV20-1 | CSATPRQGDISYEQYF
TRBJ2-3 | TRBV7-8 | CASSYRTSGVTDTQYF
TRBJ2-1 | TRBV10-2 | CASALETSGSTEQFF
TRBJ2-3 | TRBV2 | CASSPQGAPTDTQYF
TRBJ2-3 | TRBV7-2 | CTSSASGWADTQYF
TRBJ2-4 | TRBV4-2 | CASSQDWGEGASKNIQYF
TRBJ2-1 | TRBV3-1 | CASSQKDSYNEQFF
TRBJ2-1 | TRBV6-1 | CASSGGLAGVWYNEQFF
TRBJ2-3 | TRBV7-6 | CASSLGAWNTQYF
TRBJ2-1 | TRBV5-1 | CASSFVQADNEQFF
TRBJ2-7 | TRBV6-2/TRBV6-3 | CASSQIVRGHYEQYF
TRBJ2-1 | TRBV6-5 | CASSYLPGGPNNEQFF
TRBJ2-7 | TRBV20-1 | CSARDAPYSYEQYF
TRBJ1-3 | TRBV18 | CASSPNDRFSGNTIYF
TRBJ1-2 | TRBV19 | CASSDRGHYGYTF
TRBJ2-1 | TRBV25-1 | CASSDPGTGTNEQFF